This T cell receptor beta chain was sequenced for a study of shared clonotypes between healthy human individuals. The study ran the assay at deep level. Here immunoSEQ multiplex PCR was the method, and the copy in TCRdb shows in-frame clones only, minus some. The repertoire holds about 490,000 clones, with approximately 80% as singletons. The V segment lost 3 bases and the J segment 4 bases; nucleotides outside the gene matches: 11. Germline-derived CDR1 and CDR2 are ENHRY and SYGVKD. The CDR3 contains 18 residues. General observations from the study: Clonotype sharing among donors, it was expected, would be affected by sequencing depth.

About this clone: What it binds is unknown.

Sequencing was carried out using PBMCs. The V and J genes are TRBV10-3 and TRBJ2-3; 12 nucleotides match TRBD2. This TCR was recovered from a woman between 35 and 50 years old in good health. Some clones in this sample may be carry-over from other donors' samples. CDR3: CAISDPGLAGRGADTQYF. The CDR3, as DNA: TGTGCCATCAGTGACCCGGGACTAGCGGGTCGGGGAGCAGATACGCAGTATTTT.